Following are 32 T cell receptor beta chains from one sample sequenced in a study of shared clonotypes between healthy human individuals. The protocol was immunoSEQ multiplex PCR, while the TCRdb copy is restricted to in-frame clones and leaves out a portion. The sample lists around 2,000,000 clones; roughly 94% were seen once. The sequencing input was naive CD4+ T cells sorted from blood. As to subset: CD45RA+ positively selected. The source is a man in his late teens or twenties in good health.

V is TRBV5-1 and J is TRBJ1-4, with D perhaps matching TRBD1 (6 bases). Germline V CDR1 and CDR2: SGHRS, YFSETQ. The CDR3 has 16 residues. Trimming pared 0 bases from V and 3 bases from J, leaving 12 bases between. DNA of the CDR3: TGCGCCAGCAGCTTGGCCCGGGGGGCGGCTAATGAAAAACTGTTTTTT. As protein: CASSLARGAANEKLFF.

In regard to this clone: Relative to the germline gene, one junction end is altered; a read error may explain this. This sequence joins TRBV9 and TRBJ2-1; 9 nucleotides line up with TRBD2. The germline CDR1 and CDR2 sequences are SGDLS and YYNGEE. The CDR3 extends over 17 amino acids. CDR3 loop: CASSMGGGRASNNEQFF. Written as DNA, the CDR3 is TGTGCCAGCAGCATGGGAGGCGGGAGGGCCTCCAACAATGAGCAGTTCTTC.

The chain carries TRBV9 and TRBJ1-6; D remains unclear. The CDR3 contains 14 residues. The V gene lost 0 bases and the J gene lost 7 bases, with 8 bases spanning the gap. Germline V lookup: CDR1 SGDLS, CDR2 YYNGEE. DNA for the CDR3: TGTGCCAGCAGCGTAGGGGTTACCAATTCACCCCTCCACTTT. Encoded protein: CASSVGVTNSPLHF.

This rearrangement joins TRBV18 to TRBJ1-2, with D perhaps matching TRBD1 (5 bases). The CDR3 is 14 amino acids. Germline CDR1 reads KGHSH; CDR2 reads LQKENI. Trimming removed 3 bases at V and 2 bases at J, with 10 bases between. The chain's CDR3 is CASSPDWGNYGYTF. The CDR3 coding sequence is TGTGCCAGCTCACCTGATTGGGGGAACTATGGCTACACCTTC.

The CDR3 region is CASSNTGVGYTF. CDR3 bases: TGTGCCAGCAGTAATACAGGGGTCGGCTACACCTTC. The V gene is TRBV25-1, the J gene TRBJ1-2; 7 positions match TRBD1. With V trimmed by 5 bases and J by 8 bases, 5 bases remained unmatched. The CDR3 has 12 residues. From germline, CDR1 is MGHDK and CDR2 SYGVNS.

This sequence joins TRBV2 and TRBJ1-2; the D gene is possibly TRBD1 (6 bases). This CDR3 comprises 13 residues. Trimming cost V 6 bases and J 5 bases, with 13 bases left between them. Germline V CDR1 and CDR2: SNHLY, FYNNEI. The CDR3 here is CASSRTELYGYTF. The CDR3 DNA follows: TGTGCCAGCAGCCGGACAGAATTATATGGCTACACCTTC.

The chain employs TRBV19 and TRBJ1-1; 8 bases are shared with TRBD1. The trim removed 3 bases at V and 4 bases at J, leaving 4 bases unmatched. This CDR3 is 14 amino acids long. The germline gives CDR1 LNHDA, CDR2 SQIVND (reference sequence). The CDR3 region is CASSIDTGGTEAFF. CDR3 nucleotides: TGTGCCAGTAGTATTGATACAGGGGGCACTGAAGCTTTCTTT.

The chain couples TRBV11-3 to TRBJ2-1; D is undetermined. This CDR3 comprises 12 residues. Germline-derived CDR1 and CDR2 are SGHNT and YENEEA. Trimming pared 3 bases from V and 8 bases from J, leaving 8 bases between. The CDR3 nucleotides are TGTGCCAGCAGCTTTAGTGGGGATGAGCAGTTCTTC. Translating gives CASSFSGDEQFF.

This chain joins TRBV7-9 and TRBJ2-2, with D perhaps given as TRBD1 or TRBD2 (5 bases each). Per germline, CDR1 SEHNR and CDR2 FQNEAQ (reference sequence). CDR3 length equals 17 residues. V was cut by 5 bases and J by 2 bases, with 18 bases left in between. For the CDR3, the DNA is TGTGCCAGCAGCCCTGATTGGGGGAAGGATAACACCGGGGAGCTGTTTTTT. Amino acids: CASSPDWGKDNTGELFF.

This chain uses TRBV6-6 with TRBJ2-5; tentatively, D is TRBD2 (6 bases). The CDR3 runs 12 residues. CDR1 MNHNY and CDR2 SVGAGI come from the germline V gene (reference sequence). V was shortened by 8 bases and J by 5 bases, with 12 bases between the two germline ends. CDR3 amino acids: CASGTPRETQYF. CDR3 nucleotides: TGTGCCAGCGGGACTCCGCGGGAGACCCAGTACTTC.

V and J are TRBV5-1 and TRBJ2-3; the match to TRBD2 covers 7 bases. Trimming cost V 4 bases and J 1 base; bases outside gene matches: 6. Germline V gives CDR1 SGHRS, CDR2 YFSETQ. The CDR3 has 15 amino acids. The CDR3 here is CASSRPSGGTDTQYF. In nucleotides, the CDR3 is TGCGCCAGCAGCCGCCCGAGCGGGGGCACAGATACGCAGTATTTT. Based on the CDR3 plus reference TRBV5-1 and TRBJ2-3, the full variable domain is KAGVTQTPRYLIKTRGQQVTLSCSPISGHRSVSWYQQTPGQGLQFLFEYFSETQRNKGNFPGRFSGRQFSNSRSEMNVSTLELGDSALYLCASSRPSGGTDTQYFGPGTRLTVL.

The chain couples TRBV10-1 to TRBJ2-3, with 9 bases matching TRBD1. This CDR3 spans 15 amino acids. V trimming: 4 bases; J trimming: 1 base; junction bases outside the gene matches: 3. Per the germline V gene, CDR1 is WNHNN and CDR2 is SYGVQD (reference sequence). CDR3 bases: TGCGCCAGCAGTGGGGGGGACAGGGGCACAGATACGCAGTATTTT. Translation: CASSGGDRGTDTQYF.

V usage is TRBV4-3 and J usage is TRBJ2-2; 10 bases are a match to TRBD2. This CDR3 has 18 residues. Losses at the gene ends were 3 bases for V and 6 bases for J; bases not matched to a gene: 13. Germline CDR1 LGHNA, CDR2 YSLEER. The DNA for the CDR3 is TGCGCCAGCAGCCATATCTCCCTAGCGGGAGAATCGGCCGGGGAGCTGTTTTTT. Translated: CASSHISLAGESAGELFF.

The V and J genes are TRBV5-4 and TRBJ1-2; a possible D gene is TRBD1 (5 bases). The CDR3 totals 15 residues. V was clipped by 0 bases and J by 6 bases, with 15 bases between them. Germline V lookup: CDR1 SGHNT, CDR2 YYREEE (reference sequence). CDR3: CASSLDWDEVDGYTF. CDR3 coding DNA: TGTGCCAGCAGCTTGGATTGGGACGAGGTGGATGGCTACACCTTC.

The chain uses TRBV7-9 and TRBJ1-4, with D hard to call. The germline gives CDR1 SEHNR, CDR2 FQNEAQ (reference sequence). V lost 1 base and J lost 3, with 9 bases in between. This CDR3 region has 15 residues. CDR3 nucleotides: TGTGCCAGCAGCTTAGTTGAGACTCCTAATGAAAAACTGTTTTTT. Translating gives CASSLVETPNEKLFF.

The V gene is TRBV5-4, the J gene TRBJ2-1; D is possibly TRBD2 (6 bases). The CDR3 has 14 residues. The ends were cut back, 4 bases at V and 5 bases at J, with 13 bases in the middle. Per the germline V gene, CDR1 is SGHNT and CDR2 is YYREEE (reference sequence). DNA of the CDR3: TGTGCCAGCAGCGGGGGACTCTTCGACAATGAGCAGTTCTTC. This translates into CASSGGLFDNEQFF.

V is TRBV6-5 and J is TRBJ1-2; no firm D call. CDR3 length: 14 amino acids. Germline assignment: CDR1 MNHEY and CDR2 SVGAGI. V was shortened by 2 bases and J by 4 bases, with 11 bases between the two germline ends. The CDR3 sequence is CASSYGGNLYGYTF. The CDR3 nucleotides are TGTGCCAGCAGTTACGGTGGGAATCTCTATGGCTACACCTTC.

The chain recombines TRBV5-1 with TRBJ2-1; 13 positions match TRBD2. Trimming took 4 bases from V and 7 from J; bases not matched to a gene: 2. Germline lookup yields CDR1 SGHRS and CDR2 YFSETQ. The CDR3 loop spans 14 amino acids. Written as DNA, the CDR3 is TGCGCCAGCAGCCCGGGACTAGCGGGAAATGAGCAGTTCTTC. The encoded protein is CASSPGLAGNEQFF.

This clone was seen more than once but under ten times. This sample includes further DNA sequences coding for the same CDR3. The rearrangement uses TRBV29-1 and TRBJ1-2; D gene ambiguous. This CDR3 has 11 residues. The V gene lost 3 bases and the J gene lost 0 bases, with 2 bases spanning the gap. The germline V gene has CDR1 SQVTM and CDR2 ANQGSEA. CDR3: CSVESNYGYTF. The CDR3 DNA reads as TGCAGCGTTGAGTCTAACTATGGCTACACCTTC.

The chain links TRBV10-2 to TRBJ2-1; no clear D. Trimming cost V 3 bases and J 9 bases, with 6 bases left between them. Germline CDR1 is WSHSY and CDR2 is SAAADI. There are 11 residues in the CDR3. The CDR3 nucleotides are TGCGCCAGCAGTGAAGTCGCTGAGCAGTTCTTC. It specifies CASSEVAEQFF.

As for this clone: The same CDR3 can be traced to other DNA sequences in this sample. The chain has TRBV5-1 and TRBJ2-1; possible D gene TRBD2, 5 bases. Trimming pared 1 base from V and 0 bases from J, leaving 8 bases between. CDR3 length: 15 residues. The germline gives CDR1 SGHRS, CDR2 YFSETQ. Written as DNA, the CDR3 is TGCGCCAGCAGCTTGCGGGGAAGCTCCTACAATGAGCAGTTCTTC. This encodes CASSLRGSSYNEQFF.

The chain joins TRBV2 to TRBJ1-4, with TRBD1 as a possible D gene (6 bases). Per the germline V gene, CDR1 is SNHLY and CDR2 is FYNNEI. The V end was cut by 4 bases, the J end by 5 bases, with 11 bases between. The CDR3 consists of 14 residues. The CDR3 region is CASSVQGGNEKLFF. CDR3 bases: TGTGCCAGCAGTGTACAGGGCGGGAATGAAAAACTGTTTTTT.

The chain employs TRBV21-1 and TRBJ2-5; the DNA was not compared with TRBD2, the D call given in the table. TRBV21-1 is a documented pseudogene. The CDR3 has 11 residues. CDR3 coding DNA: TGTGCCACCGGGGAGGGCGGGACCCAGTACTTC. This gives the protein CATGEGGTQYF.

Only one count was recorded for this clone. The V call is TRBV19, the J call TRBJ1-1; D is ambiguous. With 2 bases removed from V and 0 bases from J, the gap between germline ends came to 7 bases. CDR3 length: 14 residues. The germline V gene has CDR1 LNHDA and CDR2 SQIVND (reference sequence). The CDR3 region has the DNA TGTGCCAGTAGTATATCCTTACTGAACACTGAAGCTTTCTTT. Its protein product is CASSISLLNTEAFF.

This chain connects TRBV9 to TRBJ2-5; unclear D gene. The CDR3 consists of 14 residues. V gave up 0 bases and J gave up 5 bases, with 11 bases separating them. Germline V gene sequence: CDR1 SGDLS, CDR2 YYNGEE. CDR3 sequence reads: CASSVGPQLETQYF. The CDR3, as DNA: TGTGCCAGCAGCGTAGGTCCGCAGTTGGAGACCCAGTACTTC.

The V call is TRBV14, the J call TRBJ2-7; D uncertain. Per the germline V gene, CDR1 is SGHDN and CDR2 is FVKESK. V lost 4 bases to trimming and J lost 1 base, with 8 bases between them. CDR3 length: 13 residues. As DNA, the CDR3 is TGTGCCAGCAGCCCCGACCGGTCCTACGAGCAGTACTTC. Encoded protein: CASSPDRSYEQYF.

On this clone: A junction end diverges from the germline sequence, so it may reflect a read error. The chain carries TRBV7-9 and TRBJ1-3; possible D gene TRBD1, 5 bases. Germline-derived CDR1 and CDR2 are SEHNR and FQNEAQ (reference sequence). The length of the CDR3 is 15 residues. The chain's CDR3 is CASSIAAGSADTIYF. The CDR3 nucleotides are TGTGCCAGCAGCATAGCGGCAGGGTCCGCGGACACCATATATTTT.

The V gene is TRBV6-1, the J gene TRBJ2-7; 9 nucleotides agree with TRBD1. The CDR3 runs 14 residues. CDR1 is MNHNS and CDR2 is SASEGT in the germline V gene. Germline trimming cut 4 bases from V and 5 bases from J; bases unmatched to any gene: 6. CDR3 in amino acids: CASSARQGVDEQYF. The CDR3 DNA is TGTGCCAGCAGTGCCCGACAGGGGGTGGACGAGCAGTACTTC.

V and J are TRBV6-5 and TRBJ2-7; TRBD2 matches 10 bases. Trimming at V came to 2 bases and at J to 6 bases, leaving 4 bases not matched to a gene. This CDR3 is 14 amino acids long. CDR1 and CDR2 from the germline V gene are MNHEY and SVGAGI. Written as DNA, the CDR3 is TGTGCCAGCAGTTACGGAGCGGGGGGGGGCGAGCAGTACTTC. Encoded protein: CASSYGAGGGEQYF.

V gene TRBV5-1 combines with J gene TRBJ1-4, with unresolved D. The CDR3 is 17 residues long. The germline V gene encodes CDR1 SGHRS and CDR2 YFSETQ. The ends were cut back, 4 bases at V and 2 bases at J, with 18 bases in the middle. DNA for the CDR3: TGCGCCAGCAGCCCCCTCTCGGGGTCGAAGACTAATGAAAAACTGTTTTTT. Protein sequence: CASSPLSGSKTNEKLFF.

The V call is TRBV5-1, the J call TRBJ2-6, with 8 bases that match TRBD2. Germline V lookup: CDR1 SGHRS, CDR2 YFSETQ. This CDR3 region has 18 residues. The V and J ends lost 0 bases and 4 bases, in that order; junction bases with no gene match: 9. CDR3 residues: CASSLGGAGAVGANVLTF. The CDR3 nucleotides are TGCGCCAGCAGCTTGGGAGGAGCGGGAGCGGTAGGGGCCAACGTCCTGACTTTC.

DNA of the CDR3: TGTGCCATCAGTGAGTCGGGGCATGCGGGTGGCTACACCTTC. Protein: CAISESGHAGGYTF. This rearrangement joins TRBV10-3 to TRBJ1-2, with D perhaps TRBD1 (5 bases). With 0 bases removed from V and 7 bases from J, the gap between germline ends came to 12 bases. CDR3 length equals 14 residues. Germline CDR1 ENHRY, CDR2 SYGVKD.